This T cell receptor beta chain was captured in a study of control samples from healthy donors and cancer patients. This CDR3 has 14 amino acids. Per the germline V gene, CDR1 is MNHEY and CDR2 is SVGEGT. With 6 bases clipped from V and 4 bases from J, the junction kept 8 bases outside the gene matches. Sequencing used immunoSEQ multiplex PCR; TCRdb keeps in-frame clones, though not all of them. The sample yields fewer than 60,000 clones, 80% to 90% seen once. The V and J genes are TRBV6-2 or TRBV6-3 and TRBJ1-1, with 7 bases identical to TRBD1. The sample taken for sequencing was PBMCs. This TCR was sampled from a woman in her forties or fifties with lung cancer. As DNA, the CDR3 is TGTGCCAGCAGCCTTCAGGGGGGGGCCACTGAAGCTTTCTTT. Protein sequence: CASSLQGGATEAFF.